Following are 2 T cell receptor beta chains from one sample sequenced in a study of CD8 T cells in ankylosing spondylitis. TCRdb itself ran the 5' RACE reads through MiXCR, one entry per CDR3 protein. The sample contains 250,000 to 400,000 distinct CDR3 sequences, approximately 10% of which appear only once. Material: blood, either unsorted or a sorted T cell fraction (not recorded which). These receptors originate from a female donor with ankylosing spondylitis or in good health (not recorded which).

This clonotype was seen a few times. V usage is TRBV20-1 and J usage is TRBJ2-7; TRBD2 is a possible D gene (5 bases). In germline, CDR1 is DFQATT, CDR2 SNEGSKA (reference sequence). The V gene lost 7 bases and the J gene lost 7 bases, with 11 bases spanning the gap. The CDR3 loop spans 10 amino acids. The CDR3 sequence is CSVTGGEQYF. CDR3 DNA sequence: TGCAGTGTAACCGGAGGAGAGCAGTACTTC.

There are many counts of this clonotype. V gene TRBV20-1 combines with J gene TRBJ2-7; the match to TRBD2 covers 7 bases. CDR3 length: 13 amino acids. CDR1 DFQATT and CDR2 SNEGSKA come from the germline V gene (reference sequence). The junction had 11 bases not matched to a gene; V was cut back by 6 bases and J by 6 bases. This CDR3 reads CSAIVPGGVEQYF. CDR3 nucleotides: TGCAGTGCCATAGTCCCGGGAGGTGTCGAGCAGTACTTC.